The present T cell receptor beta chain was sequenced within a study of blood T cells in healthy people across ages. Trimming left V 6 bases short and J 5 bases short, with 11 bases between. The V gene's germline CDR1 is MNHNY and CDR2 SVGAGI (reference sequence). This CDR3 comprises 12 residues. Through a sample-barcoded 5' primer and a J-beta primer mix, a second PCR was run for roughly 6 to 11 cycles. MiXCR, run by TCRdb on the 5' RACE reads, gives a single entry per CDR3 protein. The sample has roughly 1.7 million distinct CDR3 sequences; roughly a third are singletons. This clonotype occurred many times.

The sequenced sample was blood. This clonotype originated in a young woman in good health. The chain carries TRBV6-6 and TRBJ2-7; D uncertain. CDR3 nucleotides: TGTGCCAGCAGCACAAACCCCAACGAGCAGTACTTC. Translation: CASSTNPNEQYF.